Following are 31 T cell receptor beta chains from one sample sequenced in a study of cytotoxic CD8 clonotypes in ibrutinib-treated CLL. Only in-frame clones appear in the TCRdb table, and some are missing; sequencing was by immunoSEQ multiplex PCR. Among 110,000 to 150,000 clones listed, about 78% were seen once. The specimen was PBMCs, collected after 24 months of ibrutinib treatment. Receptors originate from a human donor with chronic lymphocytic leukemia.

The chain has TRBV10-3 and TRBJ2-3; D not certain. The germline V and J ends were trimmed by 4 bases and 3 bases, with 11 bases remaining between them. This CDR3 contains 14 residues. CDR1 ENHRY and CDR2 SYGVKD come from the germline V gene. This CDR3 reads CAISGALSTDTQYF. The CDR3 DNA is TGTGCCATCAGTGGGGCTCTCAGTACAGATACGCAGTATTTT.

This clone was seen repeatedly, ten times or more. This rearrangement joins TRBV7-9 to TRBJ2-2, with a weak D call TRBD1 (6 bases). The CDR3 consists of 15 residues. Germline CDR1 SEHNR, CDR2 FQNEAQ (reference sequence). V lost 4 bases, J lost 4 bases, and 13 bases lay in between. The CDR3 DNA reads as TGTGCCAGCAGCTCGCCGTTGGGGGCCACCGGGGAGCTGTTTTTT. Its translation is CASSSPLGATGELFF.

This clone was seen once. V is TRBV11-2 and J is TRBJ2-5, with TRBD2 matching 9 bases. J lost 5 bases, V lost 6 bases, and 7 bases had no gene match. The CDR3 has 14 residues. Germline V CDR1 and CDR2: SGHAT, FQNNGV. CDR3 bases: TGTGCCAGCAGACCTCCAGCGGGAGGTGAGACCCAGTACTTC. This encodes CASRPPAGGETQYF.

The chain carries TRBV5-1 and TRBJ1-1, with D possibly TRBD1 on 6 matching bases. The germline V gene has CDR1 SGHRS and CDR2 YFSETQ. This CDR3 is built from 13 residues. Deletions cut 4 bases from V and 4 bases from J, with 11 bases between. The CDR3 is CASSGGRGTEAFF. In DNA, the CDR3 is TGCGCCAGCAGCGGGGGGCGAGGCACTGAAGCTTTCTTT.

This chain uses TRBV7-2 with TRBJ2-3, with a tentative D call TRBD1 (7 bases). CDR1 is SGHTA and CDR2 is FQGNSA in the germline V gene. There are 15 residues in the CDR3. The V gene lost 5 bases and the J gene lost 2 bases, with 14 bases spanning the gap. CDR3 in DNA: TGTGCCAGCAGCCCAGGGGGACTCTTCACAGATACGCAGTATTTT. Its protein product is CASSPGGLFTDTQYF.

The chain joins TRBV5-1 to TRBJ2-2; D is possibly TRBD1 (6 bases). V dropped 4 bases and J dropped 1 base, with 8 bases sitting between them. The CDR3 spans 14 residues. CDR1 is SGHRS and CDR2 is YFSETQ in the germline V gene. The CDR3, as DNA: TGCGCCAGCAGCATGGGACAGAACACCGGGGAGCTGTTTTTT. This sequence encodes CASSMGQNTGELFF.

This clone was observed a handful of times. The CDR3 reads CASRGPEAPYEQYF. CDR3 DNA sequence: TGCGCCAGCAGGGGCCCTGAGGCTCCTTACGAGCAGTACTTC. V is TRBV5-1 and J is TRBJ2-7; D is undetermined. Trimming took 5 bases from V and 4 from J, leaving 16 bases between them. CDR1 SGHRS and CDR2 YFSETQ come from the germline V gene. The CDR3 is made up of 14 amino acids.

In its sample, this clone was seen once. The CDR3 bases are TGTGCCTGGAGTGTACAGGGGTTCTTTAATGGCTACACCTTC. Protein: CAWSVQGFFNGYTF. This sequence joins TRBV30 and TRBJ1-2, with 7 bases that match TRBD1. Germline trimming cut 0 bases from V and 6 bases from J; bases unmatched to any gene: 7. CDR1 and CDR2 (germline): GTSNPN, SVGIG (reference sequence). This CDR3 is built from 14 residues.

V and J are TRBV28 and TRBJ2-7; D might be TRBD2 (5 bases). V was shortened by 6 bases and J by 2 bases, with 20 bases between the two germline ends. The CDR3 has 16 residues. Looked up from germline, CDR1 is MDHEN and CDR2 is SYDVKM. The CDR3 protein is CASSPRVRLTPYEQYF. The DNA for the CDR3 is TGTGCCAGCAGCCCAAGGGTCCGACTAACCCCCTACGAGCAGTACTTC.

The chain has TRBV6-6 and TRBJ2-3; 10 bases line up with TRBD2. CDR3 size: 14 residues. The germline gives CDR1 MNHNY, CDR2 SVGAGI (reference sequence). J was trimmed by 5 bases and V by 6 bases; bases with no gene match: 5. This chain's CDR3 is CASRPRLAGDTQYF. In nucleotides, the CDR3 is TGTGCCAGCAGACCCCGACTAGCGGGAGATACGCAGTATTTT.

The chain links TRBV5-8 to TRBJ1-5, with TRBD1 matching 10 bases. Trimming at V came to 4 bases and at J to 2 bases, leaving 3 bases not matched to a gene. Per the germline V gene, CDR1 is SGHTS and CDR2 is YDEGEE. The CDR3 consists of 15 residues. The CDR3 reads CASSQTGGRNQPQHF. The CDR3 DNA reads as TGTGCCAGCAGCCAGACAGGGGGCCGCAATCAGCCCCAGCATTTT.

This rearrangement joins TRBV18 to TRBJ1-1; 7 bases are a match to TRBD1. CDR1 and CDR2 (germline): KGHSH, LQKENI. The CDR3 runs to 13 residues. V gave up 6 bases and J gave up 3 bases; unmatched junction bases: 4. The CDR3 region is CASSTDRDTEAFF. CDR3 nucleotides: TGTGCCAGCTCGACAGACAGGGACACTGAAGCTTTCTTT. The whole variable domain, filled in from reference TRBV18 and TRBJ1-1, reads NAGVMQNPRHLVRRRGQEARLRCSPMKGHSHVYWYRQLPEEGLKFMVYLQKENIIDESGMPKERFSAEFPKEGPSILRIQQVVRGDSAAYFCASSTDRDTEAFFGQGTRLTVV.

V usage is TRBV19 and J usage is TRBJ2-3; TRBD1 matches at 8 bases. J gave up 1 base and V 5 bases, and 8 bases lay outside the gene matches. Germline V gene data show CDR1 as LNHDA and CDR2 as SQIVND (reference sequence). The CDR3 runs to 16 residues. The DNA of the CDR3 is TGTGCCAGTAGTCCAGGACCGGGACAGGGCACAGATACGCAGTATTTT. Amino acid sequence: CASSPGPGQGTDTQYF.

In regard to this clone: Other DNA sequences of this sample code for an identical CDR3. The chain carries TRBV27 and TRBJ2-7; D is unclear. The length of the CDR3 is 12 residues. V lost 4 bases to trimming and J lost 1 base, with 5 bases between them. The V gene's germline CDR1 is MNHEY and CDR2 SMNVEV (reference sequence). CDR3 DNA: TGTGCCAGCAGTTCGGTATCCTACGAGCAGTACTTC. It encodes CASSSVSYEQYF.

The V gene is TRBV28, the J gene TRBJ1-2; D is uncertain. In germline, CDR1 is MDHEN, CDR2 SYDVKM. V lost 2 bases, J lost 4 bases, and 11 bases lay in between. The CDR3 has 14 residues. The CDR3 DNA is TGTGCCAGCAGTTTACCCGAGGGATCCTATGGCTACACCTTC. It yields the protein CASSLPEGSYGYTF.

This sequence joins TRBV4-1 and TRBJ2-7; possibly TRBD1 or TRBD2 for D (6 bases each). V gave up 3 bases and J gave up 1 base, with 19 bases separating them. The CDR3 extends over 17 amino acids. Germline V gene data show CDR1 as MGHRA and CDR2 as YSYEKL. The DNA for the CDR3 is TGCGCCAGCAGCCAGCTGCGGGCGGGACACTTTTCCTACGAGCAGTACTTC. This codes for CASSQLRAGHFSYEQYF.

The gene calls are TRBV10-3 and TRBJ1-3; D perhaps matches TRBD1 (5 bases). Trimming cost V 3 bases and J 0 bases, with 15 bases left between them. In germline, CDR1 is ENHRY, CDR2 SYGVKD. This CDR3 spans 17 amino acids. CDR3 DNA sequence: TGTGCCATCAGTGACTTCGGGGGACTCCCCTCTGGAAACACCATATATTTT. Its protein product is CAISDFGGLPSGNTIYF.

The chain employs TRBV6-5 and TRBJ2-4; no clear D. V was shortened by 0 bases and J by 1 base, with 7 bases between the two germline ends. CDR1 is MNHEY and CDR2 is SVGAGI in the germline V gene. The CDR3 extends over 15 amino acids. CDR3 amino acids: CASSYSAWAKNIQYF. The DNA of the CDR3 is TGTGCCAGCAGTTACTCGGCCTGGGCCAAAAACATTCAGTACTTC.

V and J are TRBV2 and TRBJ2-2, with D tentatively TRBD1 or TRBD2 (5 bases each). CDR3 size: 15 residues. Germline CDR1 is SNHLY and CDR2 is FYNNEI. V was cut by 3 bases and J by 4 bases, with 12 bases left in between. CDR3 in amino acids: CASSEWGGSTGELFF. The CDR3 nucleotides read TGTGCCAGCAGTGAGTGGGGCGGGTCCACCGGGGAGCTGTTTTTT.

The chain has TRBV27 and TRBJ2-3, with 12 bases matching TRBD1. After removal of 7 bases from V and 6 bases from J, the junction contained 8 bases not matched to a gene. This CDR3 is built from 15 residues. Germline values: CDR1 MNHEY, CDR2 SMNVEV (reference sequence). Here the CDR3 DNA reads TGTGCCAGCACCTCGGGACAGGGGGCCGTGGATACGCAGTATTTT. Translation: CASTSGQGAVDTQYF.

In its sample, this clone was seen a few times. The rearrangement uses TRBV29-1 and TRBJ2-1, with D perhaps being TRBD1 or TRBD2 (6 bases each). CDR3 size: 14 residues. The germline CDR1 and CDR2 sequences are SQVTM and ANQGSEA. The germline V and J ends were trimmed by 1 base and 5 bases, with 12 bases remaining between them. The CDR3: CSVEGGANDNEQFF. The CDR3 DNA reads as TGCAGCGTTGAAGGGGGGGCCAACGACAATGAGCAGTTCTTC.

This clone was seen only once. The chain is built from TRBV7-8 and TRBJ1-1; 7 bases map to TRBD1. The CDR3 runs to 11 residues. Germline CDR1 and CDR2: SGHVS and FQNEAQ. With 5 bases clipped from V and 7 bases from J, the junction kept 1 base outside the gene matches. Written as DNA, the CDR3 is TGTGCCAGCAGCCGACAGGGTGAAGCTTTCTTT. Translation gives CASSRQGEAFF. Looking up the rest from reference TRBV7-8 and TRBJ1-1 gives the full variable domain: GAGVSQSPRYKVAKRGQDVALRCDPISGHVSLFWYQQALGQGPEFLTYFQNEAQLDKSGLPSDRFFAERPEGSVSTLKIQRTQQEDSAVYLCASSRQGEAFFGQGTRLTVV.

In nucleotides, the CDR3 is TGTGCCATCCGGCCCGAGGGGGACAACACTGAAGCTTTCTTT. Translating gives CAIRPEGDNTEAFF. This chain uses TRBV10-3 with TRBJ1-1, with D perhaps TRBD1 (6 bases). Germline CDR1 is ENHRY and CDR2 is SYGVKD. V was trimmed by 8 bases and J by 2 bases, leaving 15 bases between them. This CDR3 contains 14 residues.

Only a few counts were recorded for this clone. Written as DNA, the CDR3 is TGCAGCGTGGATACTAGCGGGGGGGGCAATGAGCAGTTCTTC. This encodes CSVDTSGGGNEQFF. The chain combines TRBV29-1 with TRBJ2-1; the match to TRBD2 covers 13 bases. The CDR3 has 14 residues. Germline-derived CDR1 and CDR2 are SQVTM and ANQGSEA. J was trimmed by 6 bases and V by 6 bases; bases with no gene match: 5.

This chain joins TRBV7-8 and TRBJ2-2, with D tentatively TRBD1 (6 bases). The CDR3 sequence is 15 residues long. From germline, CDR1 is SGHVS and CDR2 FQNEAQ. Trimming took 6 bases from V and 6 from J, leaving 17 bases between them. The CDR3 DNA reads TGTGCCAGCAGACGGGACATGGGGCCCCCCGGGGAGCTGTTTTTT. Encoded protein: CASRRDMGPPGELFF.

Worth noting for this clone: One base away lies a much larger clone, so this may be a sequencing read error. CDR3 nucleotides: TGTGCCAGCAGCTTGGGAGGGGGCACCGGGGAGCTGTTTTTT. This codes for CASSLGGGTGELFF. The chain combines TRBV5-4 with TRBJ2-2; perhaps TRBD1 as D (6 bases). The ends were cut back, 0 bases at V and 4 bases at J, with 7 bases in the middle. The germline CDR1 and CDR2 sequences are SGHNT and YYREEE (reference sequence). The CDR3 contains 14 residues. Full variable domain (outside the CDR3, taken from reference TRBV5-4 and TRBJ2-2): ETGVTQSPTHLIKTRGQQVTLRCSSQSGHNTVSWYQQALGQGPQFIFQYYREEENGRGNFPPRFSGLQFPNYSSELNVNALELDDSALYLCASSLGGGTGELFFGEGSRLTVL.

This rearrangement joins TRBV19 to TRBJ2-3, with D hard to call. The CDR3 loop spans 12 amino acids. The germline V and J ends were trimmed by 9 bases and 7 bases, with 14 bases remaining between them. Germline lookup yields CDR1 LNHDA and CDR2 SQIVND (reference sequence). The CDR3 spells CASSALVNTQYF. CDR3 coding DNA: TGTGCCAGCTCAGCCTTGGTGAATACGCAGTATTTT.

The rearrangement uses TRBV19 and TRBJ2-2; D gene ambiguous. In germline, CDR1 is LNHDA, CDR2 SQIVND (reference sequence). This CDR3 is built from 15 residues. V lost 8 bases and J lost 1, with 14 bases in between. DNA for the CDR3: TGTGCCAGTTGGGCCCGACGTGGGAACACCGGGGAGCTGTTTTTT. Protein product: CASWARRGNTGELFF.

This chain uses TRBV5-1 with TRBJ1-3; D is perhaps TRBD1 (5 bases). V lost 4 bases, J lost 5 bases, and 10 bases lay in between. CDR1 is SGHRS, CDR2 YFSETQ, per germline. The CDR3 runs 13 residues. CDR3 coding DNA: TGCGCCAGCAGCCGCTCGGACAGAAACACCATATATTTT. This encodes CASSRSDRNTIYF.

This clone has just a few counts. V gene TRBV19 combines with J gene TRBJ2-5; the D is unclear. Germline CDR1 LNHDA, CDR2 SQIVND (reference sequence). Trimming removed 2 bases at V and 1 base at J, with 8 bases between. This CDR3 region has 14 residues. CDR3 nucleotide sequence: TGTGCCAGTAGTATACTGGCAGGCCAAGAGACCCAGTACTTC. Its translation is CASSILAGQETQYF.

This clone was counted only a few times. CDR3 bases: TGTGCCTGGACCGGGACCCAATATGGCTACACCTTC. Protein sequence: CAWTGTQYGYTF. This rearrangement joins TRBV30 to TRBJ1-2; maybe TRBD1 (5 bases). The CDR3 has 12 amino acids. Germline V gene lookup returns CDR1 GTSNPN and CDR2 SVGIG (reference sequence). V dropped 4 bases and J dropped 5 bases, with 11 bases sitting between them.